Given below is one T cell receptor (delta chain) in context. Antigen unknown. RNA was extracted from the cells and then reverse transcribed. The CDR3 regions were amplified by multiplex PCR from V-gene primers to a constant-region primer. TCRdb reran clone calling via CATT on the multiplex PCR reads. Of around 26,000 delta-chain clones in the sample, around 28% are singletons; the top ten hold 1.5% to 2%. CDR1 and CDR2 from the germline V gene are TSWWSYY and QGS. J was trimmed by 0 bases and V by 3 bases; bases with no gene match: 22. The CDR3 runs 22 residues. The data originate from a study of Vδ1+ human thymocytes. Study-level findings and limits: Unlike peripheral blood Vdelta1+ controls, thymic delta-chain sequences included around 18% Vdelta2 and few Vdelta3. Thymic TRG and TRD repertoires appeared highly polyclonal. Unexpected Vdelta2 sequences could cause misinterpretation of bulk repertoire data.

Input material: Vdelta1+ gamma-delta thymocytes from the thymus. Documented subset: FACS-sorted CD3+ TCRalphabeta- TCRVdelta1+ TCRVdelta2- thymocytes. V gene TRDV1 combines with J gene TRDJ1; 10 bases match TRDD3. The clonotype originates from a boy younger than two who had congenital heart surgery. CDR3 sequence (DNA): TGTGCTCTTGGGGACTCTTCGCCTACGGGGGATACGCTGAACAGGTACACCGATAAACTCATCTTT. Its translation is CALGDSSPTGDTLNRYTDKLIF.